This paragraph reports one TCR beta chain. The conserved closing phenylalanine or tryptophan is absent in this CDR3, likely reflecting a read error. Germline V gene data show CDR1 as SGHNT and CDR2 as YYREEE (reference sequence). V was clipped by 2 bases and J by 9 bases; unmatched bases: 11. This CDR3 has 16 residues. Co-extraction of both nucleic acids (RNA and DNA) used about 19-33 mg of unsorted bulk tissue. Chronic HBV infection, which was untreated, was present in the patients. These data are taken from a study of tumor-infiltrating lymphocytes in primary liver carcinoma. Study in general: Each of the growths was stage T1-T3 N0M0, extending roughly 4.2 to 11 cm across.

The authors made TCR beta cDNA from approximately 500 ng total RNA with a constant-region primer. Investigators got TCR beta libraries out of three nested multiplex PCR rounds, done with slightly modified ARM-PCR. The first two PCR rounds used TRBV1-TRBV30 primers with a Cbeta primer, approximately 9 cycles each. TCRdb analysed the multiplex PCR reads with MiXCR anew, one entry per CDR3 protein. The sample lists approximately 53,000 distinct CDR3 sequences; 65% to 85% were seen once. The TCR was taken from a man aged 35 to 55 with primary liver carcinoma and hepatitis B virus infection. This chain joins TRBV5-4 and TRBJ2-1, with 10 bases matching TRBD1. The source material was liver tumor tissue from sampling region 5. Stated subset: tumor region T5, tumor centre. This CDR3 reads CASSLAPGQGTGEQFI. The CDR3, as DNA: TGTGCCAGCAGCTTAGCCCCGGGACAGGGGACCGGTGAGCAGTTCATC.